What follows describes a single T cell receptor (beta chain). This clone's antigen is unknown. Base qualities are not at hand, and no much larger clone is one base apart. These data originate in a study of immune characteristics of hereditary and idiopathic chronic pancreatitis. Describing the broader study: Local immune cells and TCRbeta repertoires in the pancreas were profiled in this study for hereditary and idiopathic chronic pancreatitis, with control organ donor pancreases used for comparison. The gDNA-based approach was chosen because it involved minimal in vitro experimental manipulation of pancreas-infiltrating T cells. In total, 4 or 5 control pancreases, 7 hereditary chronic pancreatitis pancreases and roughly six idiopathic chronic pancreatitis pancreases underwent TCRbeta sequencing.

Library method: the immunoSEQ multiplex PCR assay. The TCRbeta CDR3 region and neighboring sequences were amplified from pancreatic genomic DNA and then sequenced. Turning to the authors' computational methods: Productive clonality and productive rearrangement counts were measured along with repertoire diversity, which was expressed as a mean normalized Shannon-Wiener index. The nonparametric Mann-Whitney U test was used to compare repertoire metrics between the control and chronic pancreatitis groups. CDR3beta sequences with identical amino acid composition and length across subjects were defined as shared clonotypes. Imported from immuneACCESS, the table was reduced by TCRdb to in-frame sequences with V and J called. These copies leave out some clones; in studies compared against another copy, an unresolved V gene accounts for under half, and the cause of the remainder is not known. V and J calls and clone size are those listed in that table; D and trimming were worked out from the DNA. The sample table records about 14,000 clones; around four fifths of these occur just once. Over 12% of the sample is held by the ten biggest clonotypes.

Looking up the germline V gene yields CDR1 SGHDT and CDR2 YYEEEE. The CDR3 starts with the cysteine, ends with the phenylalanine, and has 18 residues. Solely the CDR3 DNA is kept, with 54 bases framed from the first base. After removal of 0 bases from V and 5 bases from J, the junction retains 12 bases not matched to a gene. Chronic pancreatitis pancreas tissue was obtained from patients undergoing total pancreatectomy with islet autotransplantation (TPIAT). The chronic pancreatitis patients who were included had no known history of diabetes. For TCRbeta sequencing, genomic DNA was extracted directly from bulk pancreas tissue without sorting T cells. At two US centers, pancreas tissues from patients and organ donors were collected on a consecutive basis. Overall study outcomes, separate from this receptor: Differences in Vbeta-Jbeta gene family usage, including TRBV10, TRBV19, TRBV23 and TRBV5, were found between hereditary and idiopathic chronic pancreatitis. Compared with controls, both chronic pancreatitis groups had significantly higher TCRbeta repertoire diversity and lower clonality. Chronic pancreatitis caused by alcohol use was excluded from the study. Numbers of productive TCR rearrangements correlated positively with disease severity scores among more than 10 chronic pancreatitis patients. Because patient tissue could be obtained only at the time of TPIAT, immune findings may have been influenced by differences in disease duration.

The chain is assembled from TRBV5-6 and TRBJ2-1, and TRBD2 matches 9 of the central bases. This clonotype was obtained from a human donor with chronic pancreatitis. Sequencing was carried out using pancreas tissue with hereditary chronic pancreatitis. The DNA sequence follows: TGTGCCAGCAGCTTGGTCGCTAGCGGGATCGGTGGCGACAATGAGCAGTTCTTC. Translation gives CASSLVASGIGGDNEQFF.